The 5 T cell receptor beta chains listed next were all sequenced from one sample in a study of T cell responses to AZD1222 COVID-19 vaccine. Profiled with immunoSEQ multiplex PCR; TCRdb holds only in-frame clones, not every one. Altogether tens of thousands of clones are present, 80% to 95% being singletons, with the ten largest covering approximately 5%. The source was peripheral blood, collected 28 days after the second AZD1222 dose. Every receptor here comes from an adult who received the AZD1222 COVID-19 vaccine.

This chain links TRBV5-4 with TRBJ2-7; 10 bases align to TRBD2. CDR1 is SGHNT, CDR2 YYREEE, per germline (reference sequence). The CDR3 contains 17 residues. With 4 bases clipped from V and 2 bases from J, the junction kept 12 bases outside the gene matches. CDR3 in DNA: TGTGCCAGCAGCCCCCCGAAGGGAGCGGGAGGGGCCTACGAGCAGTACTTC. Protein product: CASSPPKGAGGAYEQYF.

The rearrangement links TRBV28 to TRBJ2-7; D may be TRBD1 or TRBD2 (5 bases each). The CDR3 spans 13 residues. Germline V gene data show CDR1 as MDHEN and CDR2 as SYDVKM. Trimming took 7 bases from V and 2 from J, leaving 12 bases between them. DNA for the CDR3: TGTGCCAGCAACCTCGGGGCAGCCTACGAGCAGTACTTC. Its protein product is CASNLGAAYEQYF. The full variable domain, with the rest looked up from reference TRBV28 and TRBJ2-7, is DVKVTQSSRYLVKRTGEKVFLECVQDMDHENMFWYRQDPGLGLRLIYFSYDVKMKEKGDIPEGYSVSREKKERFSLILESASTNQTSMYLCASNLGAAYEQYFGPGTRLTVT.

CDR3 amino acids: CASSLGQGGQPQHF. The CDR3 DNA is TGTGCCAGCAGCTTGGGACAGGGTGGGCAGCCCCAGCATTTT. The V and J genes are TRBV7-6 and TRBJ1-5; TRBD1 matches at 9 bases. The CDR3 contains 14 residues. The germline gives CDR1 SGHVS, CDR2 FNYEAQ. The junction had 4 bases not matched to a gene; V was cut back by 3 bases and J by 7 bases.

The chain joins TRBV5-6 to TRBJ2-7, with unresolved D. Germline CDR1 is SGHDT and CDR2 is YYEEEE. V was cut by 0 bases and J by 6 bases, with 10 bases left in between. This CDR3 is built from 13 residues. The CDR3 DNA reads as TGTGCCAGCAGCTTGGCCCTGGTCCGCGAGCAGTACTTC. It yields the protein CASSLALVREQYF.

J is TRBJ1-1 and V is TRBV30; weak D call: TRBD1 (6 bases). V dropped 1 base and J dropped 8 bases, with 23 bases sitting between them. The CDR3 spans 16 residues. Germline-derived CDR1 and CDR2 are GTSNPN and SVGIG (reference sequence). The CDR3 spells CAWSGGVTGWNKEAFF. In nucleotides, the CDR3 is TGTGCCTGGAGTGGGGGGGTGACAGGTTGGAACAAGGAAGCTTTCTTT. Combining the CDR3 with reference TRBV30 and TRBJ1-1 gives the whole variable domain SQTIHQWPATLVQPVGSPLSLECTVEGTSNPNLYWYRQAAGRGLQLLFYSVGIGQISSEVPQNLSASRPQDRQFILSSKKLLLSDSGFYLCAWSGGVTGWNKEAFFGQGTRLTVV.